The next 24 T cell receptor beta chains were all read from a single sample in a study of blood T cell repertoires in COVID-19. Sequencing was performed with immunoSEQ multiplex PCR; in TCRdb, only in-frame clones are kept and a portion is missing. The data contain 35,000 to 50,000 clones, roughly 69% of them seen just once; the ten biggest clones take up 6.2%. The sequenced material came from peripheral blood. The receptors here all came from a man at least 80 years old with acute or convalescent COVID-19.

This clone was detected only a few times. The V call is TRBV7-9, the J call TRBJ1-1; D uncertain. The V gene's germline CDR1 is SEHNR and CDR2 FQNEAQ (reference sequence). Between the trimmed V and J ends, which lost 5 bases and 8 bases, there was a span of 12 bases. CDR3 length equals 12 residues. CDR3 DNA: TGTGCCAGCAGCGCCGGGATGGAGGAAGCTTTCTTT. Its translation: CASSAGMEEAFF.

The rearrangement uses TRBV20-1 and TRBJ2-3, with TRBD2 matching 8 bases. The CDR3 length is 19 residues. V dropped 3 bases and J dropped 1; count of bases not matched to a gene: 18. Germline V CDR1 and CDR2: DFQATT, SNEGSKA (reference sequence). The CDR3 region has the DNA TGCAGTGCTAGTGGTGGGTGGGCAGCGGGAGCGAGGGGCACAGATACGCAGTATTTT. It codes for CSASGGWAAGARGTDTQYF.

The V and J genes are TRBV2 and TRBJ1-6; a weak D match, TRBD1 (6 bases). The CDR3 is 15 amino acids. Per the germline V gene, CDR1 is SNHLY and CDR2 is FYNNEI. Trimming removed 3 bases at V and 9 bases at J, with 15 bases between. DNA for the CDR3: TGTGCCAGCAGTGATGAACAGGGTTTGGGTTCACCCCTCCACTTT. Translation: CASSDEQGLGSPLHF.

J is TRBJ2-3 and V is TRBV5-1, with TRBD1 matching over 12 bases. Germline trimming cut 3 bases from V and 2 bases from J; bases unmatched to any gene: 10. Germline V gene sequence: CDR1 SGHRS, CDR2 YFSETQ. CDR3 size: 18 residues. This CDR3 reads CASSWARDRGRSTDTQYF. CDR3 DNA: TGCGCCAGCAGCTGGGCCCGGGACAGGGGGCGGTCCACAGATACGCAGTATTTT.

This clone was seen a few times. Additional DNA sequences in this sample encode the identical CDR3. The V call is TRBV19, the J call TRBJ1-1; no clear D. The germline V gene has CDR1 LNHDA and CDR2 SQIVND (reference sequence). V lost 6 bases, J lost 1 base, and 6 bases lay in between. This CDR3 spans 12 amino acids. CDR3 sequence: CASSPKNTEAFF. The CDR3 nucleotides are TGTGCCAGTAGCCCAAAGAACACTGAAGCTTTCTTT.

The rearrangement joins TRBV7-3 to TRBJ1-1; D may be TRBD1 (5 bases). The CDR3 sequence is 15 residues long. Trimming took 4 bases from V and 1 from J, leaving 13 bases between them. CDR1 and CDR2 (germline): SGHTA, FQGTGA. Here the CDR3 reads CASSSGGSRNTEAFF. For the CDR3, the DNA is TGTGCCAGCAGCTCTGGGGGGAGTCGGAACACTGAAGCTTTCTTT. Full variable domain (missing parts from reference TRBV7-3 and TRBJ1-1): GAGVSQTPSNKVTEKGKYVELRCDPISGHTALYWYRQSLGQGPEFLIYFQGTGAADDSGLPNDRFFAVRPEGSVSTLKIQRTERGDSAVYLCASSSGGSRNTEAFFGQGTRLTVV.

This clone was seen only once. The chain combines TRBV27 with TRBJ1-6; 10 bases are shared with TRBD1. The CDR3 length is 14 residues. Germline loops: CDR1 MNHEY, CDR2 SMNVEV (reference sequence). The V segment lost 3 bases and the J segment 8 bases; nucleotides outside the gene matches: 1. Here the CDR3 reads CASSFGTGDSPLHF. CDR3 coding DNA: TGTGCCAGCAGTTTTGGGACAGGGGATTCACCCCTCCACTTT.

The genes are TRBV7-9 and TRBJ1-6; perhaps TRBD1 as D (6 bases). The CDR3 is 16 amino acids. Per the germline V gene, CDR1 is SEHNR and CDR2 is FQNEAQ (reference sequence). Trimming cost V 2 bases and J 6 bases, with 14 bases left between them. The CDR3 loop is CASSLHTGLSNSPLHF. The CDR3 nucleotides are TGTGCCAGCAGCTTACACACAGGGTTGTCTAATTCACCCCTCCACTTT.

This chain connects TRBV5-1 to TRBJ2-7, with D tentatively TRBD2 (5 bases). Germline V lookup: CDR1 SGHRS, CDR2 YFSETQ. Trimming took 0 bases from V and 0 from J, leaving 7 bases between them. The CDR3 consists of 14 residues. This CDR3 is CASSLAEASYEQYF. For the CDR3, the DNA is TGCGCCAGCAGCTTGGCGGAGGCCTCCTACGAGCAGTACTTC. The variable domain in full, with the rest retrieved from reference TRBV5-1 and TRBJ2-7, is KAGVTQTPRYLIKTRGQQVTLSCSPISGHRSVSWYQQTPGQGLQFLFEYFSETQRNKGNFPGRFSGRQFSNSRSEMNVSTLELGDSALYLCASSLAEASYEQYFGPGTRLTVT.

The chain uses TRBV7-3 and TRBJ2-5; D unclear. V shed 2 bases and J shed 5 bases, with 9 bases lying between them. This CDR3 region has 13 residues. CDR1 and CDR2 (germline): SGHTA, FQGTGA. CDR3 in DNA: TGTGCCAGCAGCTTATCTAGGTCGGAGACCCAGTACTTC. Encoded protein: CASSLSRSETQYF.

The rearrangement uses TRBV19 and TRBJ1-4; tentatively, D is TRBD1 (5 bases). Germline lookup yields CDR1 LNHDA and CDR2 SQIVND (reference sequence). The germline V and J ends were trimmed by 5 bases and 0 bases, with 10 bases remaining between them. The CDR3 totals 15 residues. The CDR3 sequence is CASSPGGTTNEKLFF. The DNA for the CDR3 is TGTGCCAGTAGTCCCGGGGGGACAACTAATGAAAAACTGTTTTTT. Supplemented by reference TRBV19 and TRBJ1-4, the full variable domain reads DGGITQSPKYLFRKEGQNVTLSCEQNLNHDAMYWYRQDPGQGLRLIYYSQIVNDFQKGDIAEGYSVSREKKESFPLTVTSAQKNPTAFYLCASSPGGTTNEKLFFGSGTQLSVL.

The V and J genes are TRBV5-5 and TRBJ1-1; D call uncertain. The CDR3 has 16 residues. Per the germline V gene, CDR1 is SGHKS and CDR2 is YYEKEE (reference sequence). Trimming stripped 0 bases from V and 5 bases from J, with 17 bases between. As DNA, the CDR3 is TGTGCCAGCAGCTTGGATATGGCAGAACGCTGGACTGAAGCTTTCTTT. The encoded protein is CASSLDMAERWTEAFF.

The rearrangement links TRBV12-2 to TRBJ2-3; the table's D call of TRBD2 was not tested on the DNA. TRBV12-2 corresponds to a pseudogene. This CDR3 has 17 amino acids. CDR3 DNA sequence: TGTGCAAGTCGCCCTGGCGAGCGGGAGGGCTCGCGGGATACGCAGTATTTT. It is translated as CASRPGEREGSRDTQYF.

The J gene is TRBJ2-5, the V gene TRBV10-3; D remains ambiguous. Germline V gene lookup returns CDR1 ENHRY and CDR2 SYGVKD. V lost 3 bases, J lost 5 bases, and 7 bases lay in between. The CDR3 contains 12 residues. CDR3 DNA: TGTGCCATCAGTGAATCGGTTGAGACCCAGTACTTC. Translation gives CAISESVETQYF.

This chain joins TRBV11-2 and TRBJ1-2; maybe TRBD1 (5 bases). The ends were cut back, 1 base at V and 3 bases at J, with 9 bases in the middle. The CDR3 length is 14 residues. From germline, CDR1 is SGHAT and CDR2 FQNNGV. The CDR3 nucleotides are TGTGCCAGCAGCTTAGGCCAAGGGGACTATGGCTACACCTTC. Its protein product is CASSLGQGDYGYTF. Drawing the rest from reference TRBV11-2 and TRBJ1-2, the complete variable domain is EAGVAQSPRYKIIEKRQSVAFWCNPISGHATLYWYQQILGQGPKLLIQFQNNGVVDDSQLPKDRFSAERLKGVDSTLKIQPAKLEDSAVYLCASSLGQGDYGYTFGSGTRLTVV.

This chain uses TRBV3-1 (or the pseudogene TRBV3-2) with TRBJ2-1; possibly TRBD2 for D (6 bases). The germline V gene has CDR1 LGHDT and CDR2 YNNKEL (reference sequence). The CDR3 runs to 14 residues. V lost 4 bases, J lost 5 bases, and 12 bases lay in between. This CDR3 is CASSRGIADNEQFF. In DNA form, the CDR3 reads TGTGCCAGCAGCCGGGGGATAGCGGACAATGAGCAGTTCTTC.

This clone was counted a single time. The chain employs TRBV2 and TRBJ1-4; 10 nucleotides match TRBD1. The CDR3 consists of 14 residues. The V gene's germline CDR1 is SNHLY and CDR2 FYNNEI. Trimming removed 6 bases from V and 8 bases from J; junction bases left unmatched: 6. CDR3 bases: TGTGCCAGCAGGGAGACAGGGGGCGGAGAAAAACTGTTTTTT. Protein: CASRETGGGEKLFF.

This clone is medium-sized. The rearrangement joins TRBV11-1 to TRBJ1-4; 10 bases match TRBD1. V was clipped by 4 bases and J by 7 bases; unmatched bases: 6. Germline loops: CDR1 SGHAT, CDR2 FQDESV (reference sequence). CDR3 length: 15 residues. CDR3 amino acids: CASSSGTGVGEKLFF. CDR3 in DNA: TGTGCCAGCAGCTCCGGGACAGGGGTGGGTGAAAAACTGTTTTTT.

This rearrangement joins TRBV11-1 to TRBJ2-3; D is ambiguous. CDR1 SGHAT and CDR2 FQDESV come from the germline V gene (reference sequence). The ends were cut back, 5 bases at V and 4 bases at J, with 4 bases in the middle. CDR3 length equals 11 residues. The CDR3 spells CASSTADTQYF. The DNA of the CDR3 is TGTGCCAGCAGCACGGCAGATACGCAGTATTTT.

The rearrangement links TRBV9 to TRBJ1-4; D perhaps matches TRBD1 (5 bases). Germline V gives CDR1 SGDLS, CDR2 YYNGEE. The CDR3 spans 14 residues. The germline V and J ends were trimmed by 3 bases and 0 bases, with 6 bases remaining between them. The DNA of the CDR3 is TGTGCCAGCAGCGCAGGGACAACTAATGAAAAACTGTTTTTT. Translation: CASSAGTTNEKLFF.

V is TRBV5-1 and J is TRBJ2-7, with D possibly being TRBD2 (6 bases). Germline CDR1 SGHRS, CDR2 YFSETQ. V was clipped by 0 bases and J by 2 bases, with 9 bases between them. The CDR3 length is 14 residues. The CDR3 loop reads CASSLGDLTYEQYF. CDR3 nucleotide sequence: TGCGCCAGCAGCTTGGGGGACTTAACCTACGAGCAGTACTTC.

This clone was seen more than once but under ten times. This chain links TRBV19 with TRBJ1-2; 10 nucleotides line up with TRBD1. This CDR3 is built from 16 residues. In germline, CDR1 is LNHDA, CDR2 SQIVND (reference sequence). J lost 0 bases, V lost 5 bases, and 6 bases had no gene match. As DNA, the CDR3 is TGTGCCAGTAGTTTCGGGACAGGGGAAGCTAACTATGGCTACACCTTC. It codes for CASSFGTGEANYGYTF.

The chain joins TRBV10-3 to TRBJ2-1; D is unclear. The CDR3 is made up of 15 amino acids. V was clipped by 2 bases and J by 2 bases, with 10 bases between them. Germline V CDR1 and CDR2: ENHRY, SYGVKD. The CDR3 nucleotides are TGTGCCATCAGTGAGGGGCTTCAAGCCTACAATGAGCAGTTCTTC. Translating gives CAISEGLQAYNEQFF.

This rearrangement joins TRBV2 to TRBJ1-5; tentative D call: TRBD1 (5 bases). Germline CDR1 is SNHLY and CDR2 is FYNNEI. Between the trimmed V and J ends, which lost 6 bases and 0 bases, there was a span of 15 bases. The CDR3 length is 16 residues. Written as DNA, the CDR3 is TGTGCCAGCAGGCAGGGTGTTGGGTATAGCAATCAGCCCCAGCATTTT. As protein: CASRQGVGYSNQPQHF. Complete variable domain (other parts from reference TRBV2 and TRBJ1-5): EPEVTQTPSHQVTQMGQEVILRCVPISNHLYFYWYRQILGQKVEFLVSFYNNEISEKSEIFDDQFSVERPDGSNFTLKIRSTKLEDSAMYFCASRQGVGYSNQPQHFGDGTRLSIL.